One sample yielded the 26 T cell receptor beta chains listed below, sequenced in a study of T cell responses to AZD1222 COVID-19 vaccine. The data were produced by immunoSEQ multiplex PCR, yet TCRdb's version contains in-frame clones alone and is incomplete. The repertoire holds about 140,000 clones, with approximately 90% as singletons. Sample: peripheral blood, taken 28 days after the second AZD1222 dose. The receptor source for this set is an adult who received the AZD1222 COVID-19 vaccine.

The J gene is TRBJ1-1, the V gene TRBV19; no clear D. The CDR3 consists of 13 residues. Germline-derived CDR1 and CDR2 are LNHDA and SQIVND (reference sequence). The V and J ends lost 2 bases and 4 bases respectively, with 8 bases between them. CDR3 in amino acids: CASSIRGGTEAFF. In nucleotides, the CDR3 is TGTGCCAGTAGTATAAGAGGAGGCACTGAAGCTTTCTTT.

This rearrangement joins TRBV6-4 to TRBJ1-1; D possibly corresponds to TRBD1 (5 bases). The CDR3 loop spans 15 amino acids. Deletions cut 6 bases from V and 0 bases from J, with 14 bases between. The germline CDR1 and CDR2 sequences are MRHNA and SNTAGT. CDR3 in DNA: TGTGCCAGCAGAGAAAGGGCAGGGATGAACACTGAAGCTTTCTTT. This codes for CASRERAGMNTEAFF.

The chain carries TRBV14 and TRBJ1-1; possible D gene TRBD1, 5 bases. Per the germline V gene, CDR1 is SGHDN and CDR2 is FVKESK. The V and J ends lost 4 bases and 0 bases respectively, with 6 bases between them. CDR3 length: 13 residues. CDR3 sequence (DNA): TGTGCCAGCAGCCGGGGCCTGAACACTGAAGCTTTCTTT. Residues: CASSRGLNTEAFF.

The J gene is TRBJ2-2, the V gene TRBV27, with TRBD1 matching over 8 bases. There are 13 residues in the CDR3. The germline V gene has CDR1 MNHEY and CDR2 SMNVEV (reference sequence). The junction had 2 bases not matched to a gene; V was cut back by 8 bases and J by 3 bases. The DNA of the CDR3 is TGTGCCAGCGGACAGGGTTACACCGGGGAGCTGTTTTTT. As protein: CASGQGYTGELFF.

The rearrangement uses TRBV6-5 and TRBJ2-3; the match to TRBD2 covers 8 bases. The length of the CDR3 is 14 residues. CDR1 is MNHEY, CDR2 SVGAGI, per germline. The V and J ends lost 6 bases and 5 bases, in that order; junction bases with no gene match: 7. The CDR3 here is CASRVSGVEDTQYF. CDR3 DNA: TGTGCCAGCAGGGTTAGCGGGGTGGAAGATACGCAGTATTTT.

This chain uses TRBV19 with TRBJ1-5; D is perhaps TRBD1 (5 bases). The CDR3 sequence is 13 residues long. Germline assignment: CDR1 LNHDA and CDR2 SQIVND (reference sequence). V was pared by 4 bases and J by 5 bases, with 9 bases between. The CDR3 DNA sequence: TGTGCCAGTAGTAGGGGGTTTTATCAGCCCCAGCATTTT. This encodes CASSRGFYQPQHF.

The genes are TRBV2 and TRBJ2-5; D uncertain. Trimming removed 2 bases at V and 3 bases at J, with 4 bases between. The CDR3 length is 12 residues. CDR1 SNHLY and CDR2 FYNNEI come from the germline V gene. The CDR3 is CASSEREETQYF. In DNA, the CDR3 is TGTGCCAGCAGTGAAAGGGAAGAGACCCAGTACTTC.

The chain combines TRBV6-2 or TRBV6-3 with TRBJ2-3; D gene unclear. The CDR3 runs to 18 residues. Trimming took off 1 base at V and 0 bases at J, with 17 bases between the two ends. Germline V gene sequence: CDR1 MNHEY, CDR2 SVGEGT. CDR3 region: CASSYLTSDGASTDTQYF. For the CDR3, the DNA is TGTGCCAGCAGTTACTTAACCTCGGACGGAGCTAGCACAGATACGCAGTATTTT.

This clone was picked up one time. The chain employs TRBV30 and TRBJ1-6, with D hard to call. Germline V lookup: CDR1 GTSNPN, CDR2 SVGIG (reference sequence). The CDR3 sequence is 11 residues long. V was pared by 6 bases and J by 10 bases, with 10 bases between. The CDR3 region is CACNGVSPLHF. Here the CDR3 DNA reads TGTGCCTGCAACGGGGTCTCACCCCTCCACTTT.

The CDR3 region is CASSQARNPYNEQFF. CDR3 sequence (DNA): TGCGCCAGCAGCCAGGCCAGGAATCCCTACAATGAGCAGTTCTTC. The chain employs TRBV4-3 and TRBJ2-1; D ambiguous. The CDR3 has 15 residues. The ends were cut back, 3 bases at V and 2 bases at J, with 11 bases in the middle. Germline V gene data show CDR1 as LGHNA and CDR2 as YSLEER.

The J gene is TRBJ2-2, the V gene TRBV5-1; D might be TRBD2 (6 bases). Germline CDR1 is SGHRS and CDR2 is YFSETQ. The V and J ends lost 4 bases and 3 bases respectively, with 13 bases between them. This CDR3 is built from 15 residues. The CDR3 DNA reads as TGCGCCAGCAGCATAGGGGACTGGTACACCGGGGAGCTGTTTTTT. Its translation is CASSIGDWYTGELFF. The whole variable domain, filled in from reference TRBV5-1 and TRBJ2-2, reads KAGVTQTPRYLIKTRGQQVTLSCSPISGHRSVSWYQQTPGQGLQFLFEYFSETQRNKGNFPGRFSGRQFSNSRSEMNVSTLELGDSALYLCASSIGDWYTGELFFGEGSRLTVL.

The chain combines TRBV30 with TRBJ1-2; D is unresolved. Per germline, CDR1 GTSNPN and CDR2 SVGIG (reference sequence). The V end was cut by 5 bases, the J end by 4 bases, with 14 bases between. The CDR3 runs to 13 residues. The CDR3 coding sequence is TGTGCCTGGCAAACCTTGGGGAGCTATGGCTACACCTTC. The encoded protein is CAWQTLGSYGYTF.

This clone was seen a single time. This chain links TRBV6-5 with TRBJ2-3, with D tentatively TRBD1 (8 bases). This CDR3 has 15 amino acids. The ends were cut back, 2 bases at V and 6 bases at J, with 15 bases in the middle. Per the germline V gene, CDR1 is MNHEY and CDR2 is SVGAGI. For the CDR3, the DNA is TGTGCCAGCAGTTACCGACAGGGGCGGGGGGATACGCAGTATTTT. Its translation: CASSYRQGRGDTQYF.

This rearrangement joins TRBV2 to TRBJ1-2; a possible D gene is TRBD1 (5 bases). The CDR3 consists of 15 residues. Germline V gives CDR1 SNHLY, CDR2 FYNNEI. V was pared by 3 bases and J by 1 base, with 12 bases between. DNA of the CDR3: TGTGCCAGCAGTGACCGGGACCGATTTAACTATGGCTACACCTTC. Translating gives CASSDRDRFNYGYTF.

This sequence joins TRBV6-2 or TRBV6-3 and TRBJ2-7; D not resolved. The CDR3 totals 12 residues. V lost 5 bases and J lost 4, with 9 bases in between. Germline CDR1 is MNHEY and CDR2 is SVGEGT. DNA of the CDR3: TGTGCCAGCAGTACTCTAGGTTACGAGCAGTACGTC. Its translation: CASSTLGYEQYV.

The CDR3 nucleotides read TGTGCCTGGAGTGACGGGAATAGCAATCAGCCCCAGCATTTT. This encodes CAWSDGNSNQPQHF. V is TRBV30 and J is TRBJ1-5; D not resolved. Trimming cost V 1 base and J 0 bases, with 7 bases left between them. Germline CDR1 is GTSNPN and CDR2 is SVGIG (reference sequence). The CDR3 totals 14 residues.

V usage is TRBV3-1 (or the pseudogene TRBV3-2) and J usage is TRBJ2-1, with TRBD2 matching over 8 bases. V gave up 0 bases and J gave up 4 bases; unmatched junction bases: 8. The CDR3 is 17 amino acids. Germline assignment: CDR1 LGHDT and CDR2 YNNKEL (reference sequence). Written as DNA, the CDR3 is TGTGCCAGCAGCCAAGACGGTAGCGGGAAGCGGTACAATGAGCAGTTCTTC. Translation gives CASSQDGSGKRYNEQFF.

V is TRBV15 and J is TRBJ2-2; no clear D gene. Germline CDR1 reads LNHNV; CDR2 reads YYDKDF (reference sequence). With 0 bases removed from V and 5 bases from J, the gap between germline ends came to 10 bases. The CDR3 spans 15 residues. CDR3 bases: TGTGCCACCAGCAGAGATATGGGATATACCGGGGAGCTGTTTTTT. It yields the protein CATSRDMGYTGELFF.

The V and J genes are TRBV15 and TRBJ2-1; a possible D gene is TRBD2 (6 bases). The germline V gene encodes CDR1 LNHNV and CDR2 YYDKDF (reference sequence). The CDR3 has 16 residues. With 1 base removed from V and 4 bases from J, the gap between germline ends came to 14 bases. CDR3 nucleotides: TGTGCCACCAGCAGAGCCTCGGGACTCCTATACAATGAGCAGTTCTTC. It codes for CATSRASGLLYNEQFF.

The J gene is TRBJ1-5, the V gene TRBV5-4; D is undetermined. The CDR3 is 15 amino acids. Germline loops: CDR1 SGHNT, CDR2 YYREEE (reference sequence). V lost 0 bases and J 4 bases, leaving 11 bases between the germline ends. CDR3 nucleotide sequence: TGTGCCAGCAGCTTGGGCGGGCAGAGAAATCAGCCCCAGCATTTT. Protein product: CASSLGGQRNQPQHF.

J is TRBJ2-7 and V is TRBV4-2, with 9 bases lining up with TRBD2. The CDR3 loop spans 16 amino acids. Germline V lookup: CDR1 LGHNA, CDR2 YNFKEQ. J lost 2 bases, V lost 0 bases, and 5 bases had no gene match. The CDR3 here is CASSQDWASGTYEQYF. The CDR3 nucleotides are TGTGCCAGCAGCCAAGATTGGGCTAGCGGGACCTACGAGCAGTACTTC.

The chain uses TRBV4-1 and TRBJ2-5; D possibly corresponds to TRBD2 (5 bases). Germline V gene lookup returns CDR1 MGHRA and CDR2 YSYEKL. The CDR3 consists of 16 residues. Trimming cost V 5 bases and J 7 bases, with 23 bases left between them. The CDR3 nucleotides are TGCGCCAGCAGCTCAGGACGGGCTAGCTCTATAGCGACCCAGTACTTC. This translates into CASSSGRASSIATQYF.

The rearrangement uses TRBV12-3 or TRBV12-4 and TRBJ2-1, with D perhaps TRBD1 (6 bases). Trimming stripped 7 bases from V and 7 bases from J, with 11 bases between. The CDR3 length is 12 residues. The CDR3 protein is CASTFRGNEQFF. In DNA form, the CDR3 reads TGTGCCAGCACCTTCAGGGGAAATGAGCAGTTCTTC.

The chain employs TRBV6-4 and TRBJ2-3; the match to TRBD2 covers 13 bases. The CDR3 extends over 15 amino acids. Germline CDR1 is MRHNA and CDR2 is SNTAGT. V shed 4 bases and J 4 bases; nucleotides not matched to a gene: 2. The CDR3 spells CASSVTSGGADTQYF. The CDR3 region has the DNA TGTGCCAGCAGTGTAACTAGCGGGGGGGCAGATACGCAGTATTTT.

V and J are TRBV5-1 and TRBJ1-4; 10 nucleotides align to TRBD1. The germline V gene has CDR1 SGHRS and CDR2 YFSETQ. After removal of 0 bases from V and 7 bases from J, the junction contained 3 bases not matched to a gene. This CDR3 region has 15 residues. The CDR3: CASSLAGTGAEKLFF. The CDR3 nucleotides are TGCGCCAGCAGCTTGGCCGGGACAGGGGCTGAAAAACTGTTTTTT.

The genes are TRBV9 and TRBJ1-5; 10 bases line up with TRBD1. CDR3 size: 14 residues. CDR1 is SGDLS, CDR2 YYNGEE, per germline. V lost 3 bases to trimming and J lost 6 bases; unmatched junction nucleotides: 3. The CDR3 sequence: CASSAGTGAQPQHF. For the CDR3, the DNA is TGTGCCAGCAGCGCCGGGACAGGGGCTCAGCCCCAGCATTTT. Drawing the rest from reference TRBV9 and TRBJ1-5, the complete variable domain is DSGVTQTPKHLITATGQRVTLRCSPRSGDLSVYWYQQSLDQGLQFLIQYYNGEERAKGNILERFSAQQFPDLHSELNLSSLELGDSALYFCASSAGTGAQPQHFGDGTRLSIL.